The 16 T cell receptor beta chains below were found in one sample sequenced in a study of T cell responses to AZD1222 COVID-19 vaccine. Clones were sequenced by immunoSEQ multiplex PCR, and TCRdb holds only the in-frame ones, with some missing. The data contain some 130,000 clones, roughly 90% of them singletons. Sample: peripheral blood, taken on day 0 of AZD1222 vaccination. All receptors derive from an adult in good health.

The genes are TRBV27 and TRBJ1-1, with D perhaps TRBD1 (5 bases). The germline V and J ends were trimmed by 2 bases and 5 bases, with 9 bases remaining between them. The CDR3 length is 13 residues. CDR1 and CDR2 from the germline V gene are MNHEY and SMNVEV (reference sequence). For the CDR3, the DNA is TGTGCCAGCAGTTTAATCAGGGAAACTGAAGCTTTCTTT. This encodes CASSLIRETEAFF.

The gene calls are TRBV5-6 and TRBJ1-2; D remains unclear. The germline gives CDR1 SGHDT, CDR2 YYEEEE. Trimming took off 4 bases at V and 8 bases at J, with 12 bases between the two ends. The CDR3 covers 12 residues. Written as DNA, the CDR3 is TGTGCCAGCAGCGGTGGACTGGGGGGCTACACCTTC. This gives the protein CASSGGLGGYTF. Filled out from reference TRBV5-6 and TRBJ1-2, the complete variable domain reads DAGVTQSPTHLIKTRGQQVTLRCSPKSGHDTVSWYQQALGQGPQFIFQYYEEEERQRGNFPDRFSGHQFPNYSSELNVNALLLGDSALYLCASSGGLGGYTFGSGTRLTVV.

The chain has TRBV27 and TRBJ1-5; 8 bases are a match to TRBD1. J lost 6 bases, V lost 6 bases, and 13 bases had no gene match. Germline V gene data show CDR1 as MNHEY and CDR2 as SMNVEV (reference sequence). The CDR3 is made up of 16 amino acids. CDR3 in DNA: TGTGCCAGCAGCCACCAGGGGTACAGGGGGGGTCAGCCCCAGCATTTT. This sequence encodes CASSHQGYRGGQPQHF.

The chain combines TRBV25-1 with TRBJ1-1, with 7 bases lining up with TRBD1. Per the germline V gene, CDR1 is MGHDK and CDR2 is SYGVNS. After removal of 3 bases from V and 3 bases from J, the junction contained 4 bases not matched to a gene. This CDR3 comprises 14 residues. CDR3 coding DNA: TGTGCCAGCAGTGACCTAGACAGGGACACTGAAGCTTTCTTT. This sequence encodes CASSDLDRDTEAFF.

The count of this clone is one. The chain uses TRBV7-9 and TRBJ2-1, with D possibly being TRBD1 (6 bases). Germline-derived CDR1 and CDR2 are SEHNR and FQNEAQ (reference sequence). The CDR3 extends over 14 amino acids. With 4 bases removed from V and 7 bases from J, the gap between germline ends came to 14 bases. This chain's CDR3 is CASSSRGGYNEQFF. In DNA, the CDR3 is TGTGCCAGCAGCTCTCGAGGGGGATATAATGAGCAGTTCTTC. The whole variable domain, remainder taken from reference TRBV7-9 and TRBJ2-1, is DTGVSQNPRHKITKRGQNVTFRCDPISEHNRLYWYRQTLGQGPEFLTYFQNEAQLEKSRLLSDRFSAERPKGSFSTLEIQRTEQGDSAMYLCASSSRGGYNEQFFGPGTRLTVL.

The chain carries TRBV7-6 and TRBJ2-7, with TRBD2 matching over 9 bases. The length of the CDR3 is 14 residues. Germline values: CDR1 SGHVS, CDR2 FNYEAQ. The V segment lost 0 bases and the J segment 4 bases; nucleotides outside the gene matches: 1. The CDR3 is CASSLAGLAYEQYF. CDR3 DNA: TGTGCCAGCAGCTTAGCTGGACTAGCGTACGAGCAGTACTTC. Drawing the rest from reference TRBV7-6 and TRBJ2-7, the complete variable domain is GAGVSQSPRYKVTKRGQDVALRCDPISGHVSLYWYRQALGQGPEFLTYFNYEAQQDKSGLPNDRFSAERPEGSISTLTIQRTEQRDSAMYRCASSLAGLAYEQYFGPGTRLTVT.

The V call is TRBV29-1, the J call TRBJ1-3, with 7 bases aligning to TRBD1. V was pared by 7 bases and J by 0 bases, with 6 bases of the junction left unmatched. Germline-derived CDR1 and CDR2 are SQVTM and ANQGSEA. The CDR3 length is 14 residues. CDR3 sequence: CSALGGSSGNTIYF. CDR3 coding DNA: TGCAGCGCATTAGGGGGCTCCTCTGGAAACACCATATATTTT.

The rearrangement joins TRBV28 to TRBJ1-3; unclear D gene. The CDR3 extends over 14 amino acids. V was trimmed by 8 bases and J by 3 bases, leaving 14 bases between them. CDR1 MDHEN and CDR2 SYDVKM come from the germline V gene. The CDR3 region is CASLEGIDGNTIYF. In DNA form, the CDR3 reads TGTGCCAGCTTGGAGGGTATAGATGGAAACACCATATATTTT.

V gene TRBV13 combines with J gene TRBJ2-1; D possibly uses TRBD1 or TRBD2 (5 bases each). The CDR3 extends over 16 amino acids. Germline V gene data show CDR1 as PRHDT and CDR2 as FYEKMQ (reference sequence). V dropped 4 bases and J dropped 7 bases, with 20 bases sitting between them. The CDR3, as DNA: TGTGCCAGCAGCTCCCTCAGGGAGTATACCTTGAATGAGCAGTTCTTC. Translation gives CASSSLREYTLNEQFF.

CDR3 protein: CASSVGGHEQFF. The CDR3 region has the DNA TGTGCCAGTTCGGTAGGGGGCCATGAGCAGTTCTTC. The chain is built from TRBV3-1 (or the pseudogene TRBV3-2) and TRBJ2-1; 7 bases align to TRBD1. The CDR3 runs 12 residues. V was clipped by 9 bases and J by 8 bases; unmatched bases: 7. In germline, CDR1 is LGHDT, CDR2 YNNKEL (reference sequence).

The chain employs TRBV21-1 and TRBJ1-6. TRBV21-1 is reported as a pseudogene. CDR3 length equals 17 residues. CDR3 bases: TGTGCCAGCAGCACCCAGGGACGACGGGGCTATAATTCACCCCTCCACTTT. This codes for CASSTQGRRGYNSPLHF.

J is TRBJ2-5 and V is TRBV5-1; D may be TRBD2 (5 bases). V lost 4 bases to trimming and J lost 5 bases, with 15 bases between them. The CDR3 is 14 amino acids. The V gene's germline CDR1 is SGHRS and CDR2 YFSETQ. DNA for the CDR3: TGCGCCAGCAGCGGCGGGTCTCAGGTGGAGACCCAGTACTTC. This encodes CASSGGSQVETQYF. Full variable domain (outside the CDR3, taken from reference TRBV5-1 and TRBJ2-5): KAGVTQTPRYLIKTRGQQVTLSCSPISGHRSVSWYQQTPGQGLQFLFEYFSETQRNKGNFPGRFSGRQFSNSRSEMNVSTLELGDSALYLCASSGGSQVETQYFGPGTRLLVL.

The chain couples TRBV3-1 (or the pseudogene TRBV3-2) to TRBJ2-7, with D possibly TRBD2 on 8 matching bases. Germline V gene data show CDR1 as LGHDT and CDR2 as YNNKEL (reference sequence). The CDR3 runs 17 residues. V shed 3 bases and J shed 2 bases, with 20 bases lying between them. CDR3 in amino acids: CASSHRGMVAGTYEQYF. CDR3 DNA sequence: TGTGCCAGCAGCCACAGGGGGATGGTAGCGGGAACCTACGAGCAGTACTTC.

The V and J genes are TRBV5-1 and TRBJ1-1, with D possibly being TRBD1 (5 bases). V was cut by 4 bases and J by 7 bases, with 17 bases left in between. The germline CDR1 and CDR2 sequences are SGHRS and YFSETQ. This CDR3 contains 14 residues. CDR3 region: CASSPGTSRGEAFF. For the CDR3, the DNA is TGCGCCAGCAGCCCCGGGACTTCCAGAGGTGAAGCTTTCTTT.

This rearrangement joins TRBV6-1 to TRBJ2-7; D is undetermined. The CDR3 runs to 14 residues. V was cut by 0 bases and J by 7 bases, with 13 bases left in between. Germline CDR1 reads MNHNS; CDR2 reads SASEGT. CDR3 region: CASSEAWVGREQYF. The CDR3 bases are TGTGCCAGCAGTGAAGCGTGGGTTGGGCGTGAGCAGTACTTC.

The chain combines TRBV4-3 with TRBJ1-4; unclear D gene. There are 15 residues in the CDR3. The V and J ends lost 1 base and 7 bases respectively, with 13 bases between them. Germline V gene sequence: CDR1 LGHNA, CDR2 YSLEER. CDR3: CASSQGGRPVEKLFF. In DNA, the CDR3 is TGCGCCAGCAGCCAAGGTGGCAGGCCCGTTGAAAAACTGTTTTTT.